Shown below are 27 T cell receptor beta chains from a single sample sequenced in a study of T cell repertoires in cytomegalovirus infection. TCRdb used MiXCR to reprocess the reads, holding one entry per CDR3 protein. The table has 210,000 or so distinct CDR3 sequences, 6% to 8% seen once. Sequences were obtained from PBMCs. All receptors derive from a human donor in good health (CMV status not recorded). Some clones in this sample may be carry-over from other donors' samples.

This clonotype was recorded many times. The chain uses TRBV7-9 and TRBJ2-7, with 9 bases fitting TRBD1. Germline CDR1 is SEHNR and CDR2 is FQNEAQ (reference sequence). The CDR3 extends over 15 amino acids. V dropped 2 bases and J dropped 4; count of bases not matched to a gene: 6. The CDR3: CASSLYRDRDYEQYF. DNA of the CDR3: TGTGCCAGCAGCTTATACCGGGACAGGGATTACGAGCAGTACTTC.

This clonotype occurred a few times. The chain links TRBV10-3 to TRBJ1-2; D gene unclear. Trimming stripped 0 bases from V and 1 base from J, with 9 bases between. CDR3 length: 15 amino acids. The germline V gene encodes CDR1 ENHRY and CDR2 SYGVKD. As DNA, the CDR3 is TGTGCCATCAGTGAGTCGAGTGCAGTTAACTATGGCTACACCTTC. Translated: CAISESSAVNYGYTF.

This clonotype appeared many times. J is TRBJ1-2 and V is TRBV28, with D unclear. The CDR3 runs to 14 residues. V lost 7 bases, J lost 1 base, and 13 bases lay in between. CDR1 and CDR2 from the germline V gene are MDHEN and SYDVKM. The CDR3 loop is CASTSGLVNYGYTF. CDR3 coding DNA: TGTGCCAGCACCTCCGGTCTGGTTAACTATGGCTACACCTTC.

This clonotype was seen repeatedly, ten times or more. V is TRBV7-9 and J is TRBJ2-7, with 10 positions matching TRBD1. Per germline, CDR1 SEHNR and CDR2 FQNEAQ (reference sequence). The V and J ends lost 3 bases and 5 bases, in that order; junction bases with no gene match: 7. The CDR3 sequence is 15 residues long. CDR3 protein: CASSFPGQGSNEQYF. Here the CDR3 DNA reads TGTGCCAGCAGCTTCCCGGGACAGGGGTCCAACGAGCAGTACTTC.

This chain uses TRBV10-3 with TRBJ1-2, with D maybe TRBD1 (5 bases). Germline CDR1 and CDR2: ENHRY and SYGVKD. The V end lost 6 bases, the J end lost 4 bases, and 18 bases lay between the germline ends. The CDR3 covers 15 residues. CDR3: CAIRGRDSASYGYTF. CDR3 nucleotide sequence: TGTGCCATCAGGGGACGAGACAGTGCGAGCTATGGCTACACCTTC.

In this sample, this clonotype turned up many times. The CDR3 region is CASSEFWGDQPQHF. CDR3 coding DNA: TGTGCCAGCAGTGAATTCTGGGGGGATCAGCCCCAGCATTTT. This chain connects TRBV6-1 to TRBJ1-5; a weak D match, TRBD1 (5 bases). V lost 2 bases to trimming and J lost 5 bases, with 10 bases between them. The V gene's germline CDR1 is MNHNS and CDR2 SASEGT. The CDR3 has 14 amino acids.

This clonotype was detected many times. The CDR3 region is CANNPGKRGGYTF. In DNA form, the CDR3 reads TGTGCTAACAATCCCGGGAAACGTGGTGGCTACACCTTC. The chain joins TRBV30 to TRBJ1-2; D unresolved. The germline V gene encodes CDR1 GTSNPN and CDR2 SVGIG (reference sequence). The CDR3 extends over 13 amino acids. Looking up the rest from reference TRBV30 and TRBJ1-2 gives the full variable domain: SQTIHQWPATLVQPVGSPLSLECTVEGTSNPNLYWYRQAAGRGLQLLFYSVGIGQISSEVPQNLSASRPQDRQFILSSKKLLLSDSGFYLCANNPGKRGGYTFGSGTRLTVV.

This clonotype was picked up many times. The J gene is TRBJ2-5, the V gene TRBV5-1, with no clear D. The CDR3 loop spans 14 amino acids. V was cut by 0 bases and J by 5 bases, with 11 bases left in between. Germline CDR1 reads SGHRS; CDR2 reads YFSETQ. The CDR3 bases are TGCGCCAGCAGCTTGGACGGGCAGTCTGAGACCCAGTACTTC. Its translation is CASSLDGQSETQYF.

This clonotype came up many times. The gene calls are TRBV6-2 or TRBV6-3 and TRBJ1-1, with a possible D match to TRBD1 (6 bases). The CDR3 contains 13 residues. Trimming pared 4 bases from V and 5 bases from J, leaving 11 bases between. From germline, CDR1 is MNHEY and CDR2 SVGEGT. CDR3 nucleotides: TGTGCCAGCAGTTCGGACAGCAAAACTGAAGCTTTCTTT. Translating it yields CASSSDSKTEAFF.

This clonotype was picked up many times. The chain combines TRBV11-2 with TRBJ1-1; D uncertain. Germline CDR1 reads SGHAT; CDR2 reads FQNNGV. The CDR3 is 11 amino acids. Trimming stripped 5 bases from V and 6 bases from J, with 7 bases between. The CDR3 spells CASSPRPEAFF. As DNA, the CDR3 is TGTGCCAGCAGCCCACGACCTGAAGCTTTCTTT. Full variable domain (missing parts from reference TRBV11-2 and TRBJ1-1): EAGVAQSPRYKIIEKRQSVAFWCNPISGHATLYWYQQILGQGPKLLIQFQNNGVVDDSQLPKDRFSAERLKGVDSTLKIQPAKLEDSAVYLCASSPRPEAFFGQGTRLTVV.

This clonotype was counted many times. The chain is built from TRBV19 and TRBJ1-1; no firm D call. The germline V gene has CDR1 LNHDA and CDR2 SQIVND (reference sequence). This CDR3 is 14 amino acids long. Trimming removed 5 bases from V and 0 bases from J, with 10 bases in between. In DNA form, the CDR3 reads TGTGCCAGTAGTCCTCGACGGGTGAACACTGAAGCTTTCTTT. Residues: CASSPRRVNTEAFF.

This clonotype has a count of ten or more. The chain links TRBV6-2 or TRBV6-3 to TRBJ1-5, with D unclear. CDR1 is MNHEY and CDR2 is SVGEGT in the germline V gene. V shed 7 bases and J shed 7 bases, with 14 bases lying between them. The CDR3 extends over 13 amino acids. Here the CDR3 reads CASISRTGQPQHF. In nucleotides, the CDR3 is TGTGCCAGCATCTCACGGACCGGACAGCCCCAGCATTTT.

The sample holds many counts of this clonotype. The V and J genes are TRBV7-9 and TRBJ2-5; D call uncertain. CDR1 is SEHNR, CDR2 FQNEAQ, per germline (reference sequence). This CDR3 region has 13 residues. Trimming took off 5 bases at V and 4 bases at J, with 11 bases between the two ends. The CDR3 protein is CASSPSRAETQYF. CDR3 in DNA: TGTGCCAGCAGCCCTAGTAGAGCAGAGACCCAGTACTTC. Filled out from reference TRBV7-9 and TRBJ2-5, the complete variable domain reads DTGVSQNPRHKITKRGQNVTFRCDPISEHNRLYWYRQTLGQGPEFLTYFQNEAQLEKSRLLSDRFSAERPKGSFSTLEIQRTEQGDSAMYLCASSPSRAETQYFGPGTRLLVL.

In its sample, this clonotype was seen a few times. The rearrangement joins TRBV27 to TRBJ2-7; no firm D call. V dropped 5 bases and J dropped 4 bases, with 12 bases sitting between them. The germline gives CDR1 MNHEY, CDR2 SMNVEV (reference sequence). The CDR3 has 13 amino acids. CDR3 DNA sequence: TGTGCCAGCAGTCTACTATCCCGGTACGAGCAGTACTTC. Residues: CASSLLSRYEQYF.

The sample holds many counts of this clonotype. The rearrangement joins TRBV5-5 to TRBJ2-2; 7 nucleotides align to TRBD1. Germline V gives CDR1 SGHKS, CDR2 YYEKEE (reference sequence). The CDR3 is 18 amino acids. Unmatched junction bases numbered 13, after V lost 4 bases and J lost 1 base. The CDR3 region is CASSTDPWTGQNTGELFF. In nucleotides, the CDR3 is TGTGCCAGCAGCACCGACCCCTGGACAGGTCAGAACACCGGGGAGCTGTTTTTT.

This clonotype has a count of ten or more. The chain couples TRBV5-1 to TRBJ1-1, with no clear D. The germline V gene has CDR1 SGHRS and CDR2 YFSETQ. V lost 1 base and J lost 1, with 8 bases in between. CDR3 length: 14 residues. The CDR3 region is CASSLNIENTEAFF. DNA for the CDR3: TGCGCCAGCAGCTTGAACATAGAGAACACTGAAGCTTTCTTT. Full variable domain (missing parts from reference TRBV5-1 and TRBJ1-1): KAGVTQTPRYLIKTRGQQVTLSCSPISGHRSVSWYQQTPGQGLQFLFEYFSETQRNKGNFPGRFSGRQFSNSRSEMNVSTLELGDSALYLCASSLNIENTEAFFGQGTRLTVV.

At least ten counts were recorded for this clonotype. This rearrangement joins TRBV5-1 to TRBJ2-3, with a weak D call TRBD1 (6 bases). The germline V gene encodes CDR1 SGHRS and CDR2 YFSETQ. The CDR3 is 14 residues long. Trimming removed 2 bases from V and 0 bases from J, with 7 bases in between. CDR3 protein: CASSFTGSTDTQYF. The CDR3 region has the DNA TGCGCCAGCAGCTTTACAGGGAGCACAGATACGCAGTATTTT.

This clonotype was seen repeatedly, ten times or more. The chain recombines TRBV7-9 with TRBJ2-4; 13 bases fit TRBD2. The germline CDR1 and CDR2 sequences are SEHNR and FQNEAQ (reference sequence). There are 16 residues in the CDR3. The V gene end was trimmed by 4 bases and the J gene end by 5 bases; junction bases not matched to a gene: 5. CDR3 bases: TGTGCCAGCAGCTCGACTAGCGGGGGGCCCGAAAACATTCAGTACTTC. The encoded protein is CASSSTSGGPENIQYF.

This clonotype was seen repeatedly, ten times or more. The V call is TRBV5-4, the J call TRBJ1-1; D is perhaps TRBD1 (6 bases). The CDR3 is made up of 12 amino acids. Trimming removed 5 bases at V and 7 bases at J, with 12 bases between. CDR1 and CDR2 (germline): SGHNT, YYREEE (reference sequence). CDR3 residues: CASRGAEIEAFF. The CDR3 DNA reads as TGTGCCAGCAGGGGGGCCGAAATTGAAGCTTTCTTT.

This clonotype was counted between two and nine times. The chain carries TRBV29-1 and TRBJ1-2; D remains unclear. V lost 3 bases, J lost 4 bases, and 15 bases lay in between. Germline CDR1 is SQVTM and CDR2 is ANQGSEA. This CDR3 is built from 14 residues. CDR3 region: CSVERFSESYGYTF. In DNA, the CDR3 is TGCAGCGTTGAGCGGTTTTCGGAGTCCTATGGCTACACCTTC.

This clonotype came up many times. The chain combines TRBV7-9 with TRBJ1-1; no reliable D call. The CDR3 length is 14 residues. V was shortened by 2 bases and J by 4 bases, with 11 bases between the two germline ends. Germline V lookup: CDR1 SEHNR, CDR2 FQNEAQ (reference sequence). This chain's CDR3 is CASSLKGLGTEAFF. CDR3 bases: TGTGCCAGCAGCTTAAAAGGGTTGGGCACTGAAGCTTTCTTT.

This sequence joins TRBV24-1 and TRBJ2-7; D is perhaps TRBD2 (6 bases). Germline V gene lookup returns CDR1 KGHDR and CDR2 SFDVKD. CDR3 size: 15 residues. Trimming removed 3 bases at V and 5 bases at J, with 16 bases between. The CDR3 sequence is CATSDNRAGNHEQYF. For the CDR3, the DNA is TGTGCCACCAGTGATAACCGCGCGGGGAACCACGAGCAGTACTTC.

This clonotype was picked up many times. This sequence joins TRBV5-1 and TRBJ1-4, with TRBD1 as a possible D gene (6 bases). CDR1 and CDR2 (germline): SGHRS, YFSETQ. Trimming pared 4 bases from V and 3 bases from J, leaving 19 bases between. The CDR3 runs to 17 residues. Here the CDR3 DNA reads TGCGCCAGCAGCCCCTTAGGGGGGGGCTTGGCTAATGAAAAACTGTTTTTT. Encoded protein: CASSPLGGGLANEKLFF.

This clonotype was counted at least ten times. The chain is built from TRBV7-9 and TRBJ1-2, with D perhaps TRBD1 (5 bases). CDR1 and CDR2 (germline): SEHNR, FQNEAQ (reference sequence). The V and J ends lost 4 bases and 8 bases respectively, with 17 bases between them. This CDR3 is built from 14 residues. Written as DNA, the CDR3 is TGTGCCAGCAGCTCGAGCCCAGGGTTGGACGGCTACACCTTC. Translating gives CASSSSPGLDGYTF.

This clonotype was counted between two and nine times. The chain links TRBV28 to TRBJ2-5; TRBD2 agrees at 14 bases. Germline CDR1 and CDR2: MDHEN and SYDVKM. The V gene end was trimmed by 5 bases and the J gene end by 4 bases; junction bases not matched to a gene: 12. CDR3 length: 18 amino acids. CDR3 DNA: TGTGCCAGCAGTCTACTCCCTGGACTAGCGGGGGGAGGAGAGACCCAGTACTTC. This codes for CASSLLPGLAGGGETQYF.

This clonotype was seen repeatedly, ten times or more. The chain couples TRBV7-9 to TRBJ1-2; weak D call: TRBD1 (5 bases). The ends were cut back, 3 bases at V and 8 bases at J, with 19 bases in the middle. The CDR3 consists of 15 residues. Per the germline V gene, CDR1 is SEHNR and CDR2 is FQNEAQ (reference sequence). This CDR3 is CASSFPERGAPGYTF. The CDR3 DNA reads as TGTGCCAGCAGCTTCCCGGAACGAGGGGCCCCCGGCTACACCTTC.

This clonotype occurred many times. The chain links TRBV6-2 or TRBV6-3 to TRBJ1-1, with 9 nucleotides matching TRBD1. The V and J ends lost 2 bases and 6 bases, in that order; junction bases with no gene match: 13. The CDR3 loop spans 17 amino acids. In germline, CDR1 is MNHEY, CDR2 SVGEGT. The CDR3 loop reads CASSYARDREPRAEAFF. The DNA for the CDR3 is TGTGCCAGCAGTTACGCCCGGGACAGGGAGCCCCGAGCTGAAGCTTTCTTT.